This passage covers 2 T cell receptor beta chains from one sample sequenced in a study of CD8+ T cells in alopecia areata. Treatment reported: oral pan-JAK inhibitor, 5-10 mg twice daily. RNA extraction and reverse transcription yielded cDNA as sequencing template. Produced via immunoSEQ multiplex PCR; TCRdb's table is partial and in-frame only. The data contain some 45,000 clones, roughly 92% of them seen just once; the ten biggest clones take up 18%. Material: CD8+ T cells sorted from blood, obtained at week 24, from a patient treated with tofacitinib. The receptors come from a human donor with alopecia areata.

This clone was observed a single time. The chain has TRBV19 and TRBJ1-5; a weak D match, TRBD1 (5 bases). Germline CDR1 reads LNHDA; CDR2 reads SQIVND (reference sequence). The CDR3 consists of 13 residues. V gave up 5 bases and J gave up 5 bases, with 10 bases separating them. The CDR3: CASSPRGDQPQHF. CDR3 sequence (DNA): TGTGCCAGTAGTCCTAGAGGGGATCAGCCCCAGCATTTT. Combining the CDR3 with reference TRBV19 and TRBJ1-5 gives the whole variable domain DGGITQSPKYLFRKEGQNVTLSCEQNLNHDAMYWYRQDPGQGLRLIYYSQIVNDFQKGDIAEGYSVSREKKESFPLTVTSAQKNPTAFYLCASSPRGDQPQHFGDGTRLSIL.

V usage is TRBV19 and J usage is TRBJ1-5; 8 nucleotides line up with TRBD1. The V segment lost 2 bases and the J segment 2 bases; nucleotides outside the gene matches: 8. CDR3 length: 17 residues. Germline V gives CDR1 LNHDA, CDR2 SQIVND (reference sequence). DNA of the CDR3: TGTGCCAGTAGTATATCTAAGGACAGGGTACGCAATCAGCCCCAGCATTTT. Encoded protein: CASSISKDRVRNQPQHF.